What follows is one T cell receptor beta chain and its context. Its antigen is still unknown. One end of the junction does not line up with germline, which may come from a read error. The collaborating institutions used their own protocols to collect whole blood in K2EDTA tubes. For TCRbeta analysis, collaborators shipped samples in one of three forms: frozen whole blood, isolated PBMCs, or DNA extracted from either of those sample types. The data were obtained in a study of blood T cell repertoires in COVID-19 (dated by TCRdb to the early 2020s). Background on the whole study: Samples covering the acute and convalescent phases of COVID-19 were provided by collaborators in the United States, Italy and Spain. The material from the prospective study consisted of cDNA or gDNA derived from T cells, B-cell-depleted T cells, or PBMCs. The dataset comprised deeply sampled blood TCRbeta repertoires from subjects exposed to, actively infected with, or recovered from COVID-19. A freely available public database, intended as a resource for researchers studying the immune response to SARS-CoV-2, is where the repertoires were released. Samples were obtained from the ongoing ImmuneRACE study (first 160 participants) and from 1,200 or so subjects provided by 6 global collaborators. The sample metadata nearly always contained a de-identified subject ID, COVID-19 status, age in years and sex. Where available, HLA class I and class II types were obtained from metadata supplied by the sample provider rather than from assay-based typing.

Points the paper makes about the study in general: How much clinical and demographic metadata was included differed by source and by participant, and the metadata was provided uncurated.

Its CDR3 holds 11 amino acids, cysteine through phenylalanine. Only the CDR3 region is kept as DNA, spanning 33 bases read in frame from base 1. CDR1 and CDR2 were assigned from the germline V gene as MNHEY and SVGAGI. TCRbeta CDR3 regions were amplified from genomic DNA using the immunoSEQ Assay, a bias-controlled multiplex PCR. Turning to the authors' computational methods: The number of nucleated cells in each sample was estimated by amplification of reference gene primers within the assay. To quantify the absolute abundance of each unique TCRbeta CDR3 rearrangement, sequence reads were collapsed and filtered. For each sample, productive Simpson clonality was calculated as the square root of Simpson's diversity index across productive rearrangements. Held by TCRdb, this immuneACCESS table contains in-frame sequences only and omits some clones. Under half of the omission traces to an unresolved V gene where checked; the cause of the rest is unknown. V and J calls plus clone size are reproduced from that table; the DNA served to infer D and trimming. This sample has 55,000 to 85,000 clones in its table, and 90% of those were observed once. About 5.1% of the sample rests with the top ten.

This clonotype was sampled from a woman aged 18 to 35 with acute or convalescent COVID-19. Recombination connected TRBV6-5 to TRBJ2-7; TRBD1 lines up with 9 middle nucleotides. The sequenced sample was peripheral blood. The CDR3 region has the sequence CASSLGQGKCF. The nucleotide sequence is TGTGCCAGCAGTCTCGGACAGGGGAAATGCTTC.